This T cell receptor beta chain was observed in a study of cytotoxic CD8 clonotypes in ibrutinib-treated CLL. General study results and limits: Exceeding age-matched healthy donors, baseline clonality also tracked the counts of circulating CD8+ T cells. Clonality was higher at ibrutinib response and returned toward baseline at progression.

A note on this clone: Its cognate antigen is unknown.

The CDR3 is made up of 14 amino acids. Trimming cost V 10 bases and J 1 base; bases outside gene matches: 5. Per germline, CDR1 SEHNR and CDR2 FQNEAQ (reference sequence). Assay used: immunoSEQ multiplex PCR; TCRdb lists only in-frame clones, some missing. The sample records approximately 280,000 clones, 60% to 80% being singletons. This TCR derives from a human donor with chronic lymphocytic leukemia. Sample: PBMCs, taken at disease progression, from a patient treated with ibrutinib. The J gene is TRBJ2-1, the V gene TRBV7-9; 9 nucleotides agree with TRBD2. CDR3 nucleotides: TGTGCCACAGTAGCGGGAGAGTCCTACAATGAGCAGTTCTTC. Translation: CATVAGESYNEQFF.